This TCR beta chain was obtained from a study of blood T cell repertoires in COVID-19. Produced via immunoSEQ multiplex PCR; TCRdb's table is partial and in-frame only. The table has roughly 400,000 clones, 91% seen once; the top ten hold about 0.83%. This CDR3 comprises 16 residues. With V trimmed by 2 bases and J by 6 bases, 10 bases remained unmatched. Germline V gene sequence: CDR1 MNHNY, CDR2 SVGAGI (reference sequence). The TCR sequence derives from a woman in her thirties or forties who had been exposed to COVID-19. The chain employs TRBV6-6 and TRBJ2-7, with 10 bases fitting TRBD2. The sample was PBMCs or T cells enriched from blood (not recorded which). In DNA, the CDR3 is TGTGCCAGCAGTTACGGTCTAGCGGGAGCGGAGGGCGAGCAGTACTTC. This gives the protein CASSYGLAGAEGEQYF.